This TCR beta chain stems from a study of CD8 T cells in ankylosing spondylitis (dated by TCRdb to 2016 to 2017). Turning to the overall study: The study set out to find disease-linked TCR variants by profiling T cell receptor beta repertoires in ankylosing spondylitis patients and healthy donors. Samples of peripheral blood were taken, and for ankylosing spondylitis patients, synovial fluid was collected as well. The full study cohort comprised 20 to 30 ankylosing spondylitis patients and 85 to 120 healthy donors.

Notes on this clonotype: Which antigen it targets is not known. No per-base quality is available; no much larger clone lies one base away.

Trimming costs V 4 bases and J 0 bases, and their ends lie 16 bases apart. From the cysteine up to the phenylalanine, the CDR3 has a length of 17 residues. Left in the record is the CDR3 DNA by itself, 51 bases read in frame from the first base. The germline V gene sets CDR1 to LGHNA and CDR2 to YNFKEQ. What the authors observed across the whole study: A TCR beta motif made up of eight highly homologous amino acid variants appeared to be characteristic of blood from ankylosing spondylitis patients. A CD8+ phenotype was shown by the disease-linked clones, which were found at relatively low frequencies in peripheral blood. Significant enrichment of the disease-linked clones was reported in matched synovial fluid samples from ankylosing spondylitis patients. Some motif variants were previously reported in synovial fluid and blood of reactive arthritis patients, suggesting common disease-initiation mechanisms.

Sequencing was performed on an Illumina HiSeq 2500. TCR beta libraries were prepared by quantitative 5'-RACE with molecular barcodes. In the authors' own workflow: A new computational method, built on a probabilistic model of VDJ rearrangement, was used to identify disease-linked TCR variants. Using fastp at Q25 and MiXCR, TCRdb reprocessed the public reads and kept productive beta chains. CDR3 protein sequences are deduplicated, and each keeps its most common genes and DNA. The V and J calls follow TCRdb's processing rather than the paper's. In all, the sample holds tens of thousands of distinct CDR3 sequences, and roughly 9% of those were seen once. 30% of the sample is in the top ten clones.

The rearrangement joined TRBV4-2 to TRBJ1-3; too little of a D gene remains to name it. This TCR came from a male donor with ankylosing spondylitis. The sequenced sample consisted of blood, either unsorted or a sorted T cell fraction (not recorded which). The CDR3 sequence is CASSPAIWPRSGNTIYF. The base sequence is TGTGCCAGCAGCCCCGCCATTTGGCCACGCTCTGGAAACACCATATATTTT.